This T cell receptor (beta chain) was sequenced during a study of CD8 T cells in Susac syndrome. Peripheral blood CD8+ and CD4+ T cells were profiled by TCR beta sequencing. CD8+ and CD4+ T cells were negatively isolated; TEMRA cells were FACS-enriched. This CDR3 is 14 amino acids long. Trimming removed 1 base from V and 12 bases from J, with 15 bases in between. Germline V gene lookup returns CDR1 LGHNT and CDR2 FRNRAP. RNA was extracted with the RNeasy kit, and a quantity of roughly 0.5 to 1 ug was reverse transcribed using random hexamers. TCR beta CDR3 was amplified by immunoSEQ covering 54 Vbeta and 13 Jbeta. Each CDR3 protein gets one entry after TCRdb re-called the immunoSEQ multiplex PCR reads with MiXCR. Of about 52,000 distinct CDR3 sequences in the sample, 93% were seen once.

The sample taken for sequencing was CD8+ T cells from PBMCs. This receptor was taken from a human donor with multiple sclerosis. The V gene is TRBV12-5, the J gene TRBJ1-4; no firm D call. The DNA for the CDR3 is TGTGCTAGTGGTTTGGATTACATATATGAGGAACTGTTTTTT. It encodes CASGLDYIYEELFF.